The present TCR beta chain was sequenced within a study of T cell repertoires in cytomegalovirus infection. Whole-study context: In the study, CMV epitopes included recently identified HLA-C-restricted and well-studied HLA-B-restricted ones.

In regard to this clonotype: No antigen is known for it.

The CDR3 contains 11 residues. Germline V gives CDR1 MDHEN, CDR2 SYDVKM. V was clipped by 8 bases and J by 6 bases, with 7 bases between them. One entry per CDR3 protein results from TCRdb running MiXCR on the reads. The data hold about 220,000 distinct CDR3 sequences, with 30% to 45% observed a single time. This sequence was found in a human donor in good health (CMV status not recorded). Some clones in this sample may be carry-over from other donors' samples. The input for sequencing was CD8+ T cells from cultured PBMCs, taken from culture after CMV antigen stimulation. This chain joins TRBV28 and TRBJ2-2, with D uncertain. The CDR3 nucleotides read TGTGCCAGCCCCGGCGCCGGGGAGCTGTTTTTT. It yields the protein CASPGAGELFF. Complete variable domain (other parts from reference TRBV28 and TRBJ2-2): DVKVTQSSRYLVKRTGEKVFLECVQDMDHENMFWYRQDPGLGLRLIYFSYDVKMKEKGDIPEGYSVSREKKERFSLILESASTNQTSMYLCASPGAGELFFGEGSRLTVL.